Each of the 10 T cell receptor beta chains below was sequenced from the same sample in a study of T-cell reconstitution after alpha-beta-depleted transplantation in children. Using unique molecular identifiers, the investigators prepared the TCRbeta library. TCRdb reprocessed the PCR reads via MiXCR and lists one record per CDR3 protein. This sample has about 510,000 distinct CDR3 sequences, with over 9.5% found just once. Sequencing was performed on PBMCs, mostly from graft donor cells, taken 180 days after TCRalphabeta/CD19-depleted stem cell transplant. The receptors come from a female patient aged 2-9 years who had a stem cell transplant for aplastic anemia, so the T cells may come from the graft donor.

The V and J genes are TRBV20-1 and TRBJ2-1; D call uncertain. CDR1 and CDR2 from the germline V gene are DFQATT and SNEGSKA (reference sequence). Trimming pared 6 bases from V and 5 bases from J, leaving 26 bases between. The CDR3 totals 17 residues. The CDR3 loop reads CSALLGWPYPLNNEQFF. The CDR3 DNA sequence: TGCAGTGCCCTCCTTGGGTGGCCCTACCCCCTAAACAATGAGCAGTTCTTC.

This sequence joins TRBV11-3 and TRBJ2-5; 10 nucleotides align to TRBD1. This CDR3 is built from 15 residues. V shed 5 bases and J 4 bases; nucleotides not matched to a gene: 7. Germline CDR1 reads SGHNT; CDR2 reads YENEEA. This CDR3 is CASSRTGGGRETQYF. For the CDR3, the DNA is TGTGCCAGCAGCCGGACAGGGGGTGGACGAGAGACCCAGTACTTC.

Only a few counts were recorded for this clonotype. The genes are TRBV15 and TRBJ2-5; D perhaps matches TRBD2 (6 bases). CDR3 length equals 14 residues. V was pared by 5 bases and J by 5 bases, with 15 bases between. Germline V gene sequence: CDR1 LNHNV, CDR2 YYDKDF (reference sequence). The CDR3 nucleotides read TGTGCCACCAGCCTGGGGGGATCGGTCGAGACCCAGTACTTC. Its protein product is CATSLGGSVETQYF.

The chain joins TRBV7-9 to TRBJ2-7; D gene ambiguous. CDR1 and CDR2 (germline): SEHNR, FQNEAQ (reference sequence). V was trimmed by 1 base and J by 5 bases, leaving 3 bases between them. The CDR3 covers 11 residues. CDR3 coding DNA: TGTGCCAGCAGCTTAGGTAACGAGCAGTACTTC. Protein: CASSLGNEQYF.

This clonotype occurred a few times. V and J are TRBV6-2 or TRBV6-3 and TRBJ1-2; the match to TRBD1 covers 8 bases. The CDR3 has 16 amino acids. Trimming cost V 5 bases and J 4 bases; bases outside gene matches: 12. The germline gives CDR1 MNHEY, CDR2 SVGEGT. The CDR3: CASSTPSGGGIYGYTF. The CDR3 DNA reads as TGTGCCAGCAGTACTCCCTCAGGGGGCGGAATCTATGGCTACACCTTC.

This clonotype was detected ten times or more. The chain is built from TRBV7-2 and TRBJ1-5; D not resolved. V dropped 0 bases and J dropped 5 bases, with 5 bases sitting between them. The CDR3 totals 13 residues. Per germline, CDR1 SGHTA and CDR2 FQGNSA. CDR3 loop: CASSLAGDQPQHF. CDR3 nucleotide sequence: TGTGCCAGCAGCTTAGCTGGGGATCAGCCCCAGCATTTT. The full variable domain, rest sourced from reference TRBV7-2 and TRBJ1-5, is GAGVSQSPSNKVTEKGKDVELRCDPISGHTALYWYRQSLGQGLEFLIYFQGNSAPDKSGLPSDRFSAERTGGSVSTLTIQRTQQEDSAVYLCASSLAGDQPQHFGDGTRLSIL.

The chain couples TRBV7-2 to TRBJ2-6, with unresolved D. The CDR3 has 14 amino acids. Germline V lookup: CDR1 SGHTA, CDR2 FQGNSA. V shed 5 bases and J shed 2 bases, with 7 bases lying between them. The CDR3 coding sequence is TGTGCCAGCAGCGTGGATACTGGGGCCAACGTCCTGACTTTC. This sequence encodes CASSVDTGANVLTF.

This chain joins TRBV6-1 and TRBJ2-4; D may be TRBD2 (6 bases). CDR1 and CDR2 (germline): MNHNS, SASEGT. Trimming removed 7 bases from V and 7 bases from J, with 14 bases in between. This CDR3 has 13 amino acids. In DNA, the CDR3 is TGTGCCAGCAACACACGGGACTCCAACATTCAGTACTTC. This sequence encodes CASNTRDSNIQYF.

The table lists this clonotype with a few counts. The chain employs TRBV28 and TRBJ2-2; D remains ambiguous. Germline assignment: CDR1 MDHEN and CDR2 SYDVKM. Trimming took off 3 bases at V and 5 bases at J, with 7 bases between the two ends. The CDR3 is made up of 13 amino acids. The CDR3 coding sequence is TGTGCCAGCAGTTTGCTGTATACCGGGGAGCTGTTTTTT. Translated, it gives CASSLLYTGELFF. The full variable domain, rest sourced from reference TRBV28 and TRBJ2-2, is DVKVTQSSRYLVKRTGEKVFLECVQDMDHENMFWYRQDPGLGLRLIYFSYDVKMKEKGDIPEGYSVSREKKERFSLILESASTNQTSMYLCASSLLYTGELFFGEGSRLTVL.

In its sample, this clonotype was seen many times. The chain is built from TRBV28 and TRBJ2-3; TRBD1 matches 8 bases. Trimming cost V 7 bases and J 3 bases; bases outside gene matches: 12. Germline CDR1 reads MDHEN; CDR2 reads SYDVKM. This CDR3 contains 16 residues. The CDR3 region has the DNA TGTGCCAGCACTCGAAGGGGGCAGGGGGCTACAGATACGCAGTATTTT. This translates into CASTRRGQGATDTQYF.